Listed here is a single T cell receptor beta chain. These data are taken from a study of blood T cell repertoires in COVID-19. Across the study: COVID-19 samples from acute and convalescent phases originated in the United States, Italy and Spain.

The authors' processing: Amplification of reference gene primers provided the estimated nucleated cell counts. Some clones are missing from TCRdb's copy, which holds only in-frame ones; the method was immunoSEQ multiplex PCR. From that table come the V and J calls and clone size; the DNA was used to work out D and trimming. The sample shows 100,000 to 150,000 clones, roughly 86% of them seen only once. The V gene's germline CDR1 is MGHDK and CDR2 SYGVNS. V gave up 8 bases and J gave up 5 bases; unmatched junction bases: 6. The length of the CDR3 is 13 residues. The receptor's source is a woman aged 55-70 years with acute or convalescent COVID-19. The chain has TRBV25-1 and TRBJ1-1, with 9 bases matching TRBD1. Material for sequencing was peripheral blood. As DNA, the CDR3 is TGTGCCAGCGGGGACAGGGTGAGAACTGAAGCTTTCTTT. The encoded protein is CASGDRVRTEAFF.